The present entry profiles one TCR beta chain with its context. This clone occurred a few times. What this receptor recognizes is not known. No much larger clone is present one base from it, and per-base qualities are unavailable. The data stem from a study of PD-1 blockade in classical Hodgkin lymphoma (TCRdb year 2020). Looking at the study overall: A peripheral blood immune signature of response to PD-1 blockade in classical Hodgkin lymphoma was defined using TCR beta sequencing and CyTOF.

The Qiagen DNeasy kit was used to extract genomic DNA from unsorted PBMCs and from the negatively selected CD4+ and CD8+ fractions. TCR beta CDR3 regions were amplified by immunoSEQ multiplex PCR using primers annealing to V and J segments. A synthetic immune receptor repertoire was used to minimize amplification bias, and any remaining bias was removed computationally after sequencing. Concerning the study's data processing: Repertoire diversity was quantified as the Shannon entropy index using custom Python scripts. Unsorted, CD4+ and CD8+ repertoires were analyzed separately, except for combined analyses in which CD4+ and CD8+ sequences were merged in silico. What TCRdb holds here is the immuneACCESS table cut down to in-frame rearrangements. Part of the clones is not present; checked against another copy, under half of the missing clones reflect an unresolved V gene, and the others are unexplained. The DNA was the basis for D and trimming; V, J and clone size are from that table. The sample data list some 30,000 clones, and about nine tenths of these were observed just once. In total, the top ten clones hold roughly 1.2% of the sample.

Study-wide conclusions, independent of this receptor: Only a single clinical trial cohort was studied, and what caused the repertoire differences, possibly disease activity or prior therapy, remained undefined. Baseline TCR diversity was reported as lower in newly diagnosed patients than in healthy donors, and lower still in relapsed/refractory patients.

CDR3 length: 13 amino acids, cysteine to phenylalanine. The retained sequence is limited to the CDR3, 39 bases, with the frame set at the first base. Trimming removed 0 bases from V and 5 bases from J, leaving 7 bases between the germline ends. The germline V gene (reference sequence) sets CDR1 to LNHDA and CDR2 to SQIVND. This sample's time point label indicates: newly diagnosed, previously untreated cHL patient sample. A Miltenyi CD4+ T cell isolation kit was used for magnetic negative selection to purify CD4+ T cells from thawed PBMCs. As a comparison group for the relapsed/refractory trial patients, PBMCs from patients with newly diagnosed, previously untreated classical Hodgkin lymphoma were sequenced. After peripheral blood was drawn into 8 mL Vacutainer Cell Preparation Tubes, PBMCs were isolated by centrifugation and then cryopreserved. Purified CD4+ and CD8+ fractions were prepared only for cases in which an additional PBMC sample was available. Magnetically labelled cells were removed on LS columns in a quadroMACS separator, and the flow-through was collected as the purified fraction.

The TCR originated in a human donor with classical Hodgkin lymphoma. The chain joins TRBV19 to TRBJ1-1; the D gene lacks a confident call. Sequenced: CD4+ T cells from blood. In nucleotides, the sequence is TGTGCCAGTAGTATAGATCCAGATACTGAAGCTTTCTTT. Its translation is CASSIDPDTEAFF. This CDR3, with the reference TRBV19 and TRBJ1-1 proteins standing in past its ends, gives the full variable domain DGGITQSPKYLFRKEGQNVTLSCEQNLNHDAMYWYRQDPGQGLRLIYYSQIVNDFQKGDIAEGYSVSREKKESFPLTVTSAQKNPTAFYLCASSIDPDTEAFFGQGTRLTVV.